This TCR beta chain was sequenced in a study of blood T cell repertoires in COVID-19. Study as a whole: The United States, Italy and Spain were the sources of the acute and convalescent COVID-19 samples. T cells, B-cell-depleted T cells, or PBMCs provided the cDNA or gDNA that served as material.

Assay used: immunoSEQ multiplex PCR; TCRdb lists only in-frame clones, some missing. The table shows around 280,000 clones, with just under 90% occurring only once. Seattle patients were enrolled during active infection and followed longitudinally. This CDR3 has 18 amino acids. V lost 1 base to trimming and J lost 8 bases; unmatched junction nucleotides: 14. CDR1 is WNHNN, CDR2 SYGVQD, per germline (reference sequence). The clonotype was recovered from a woman aged 25 to 45 with COVID-19, enrolled during active disease. Sequenced sample: peripheral blood. V and J are TRBV10-1 and TRBJ1-4; 9 nucleotides align to TRBD1. CDR3 bases: TGCGCCAGCAGTGAGTGTACTAGACAGGGGGGGAAGTACGAAAAACTGTTTTTT. Residues: CASSECTRQGGKYEKLFF.